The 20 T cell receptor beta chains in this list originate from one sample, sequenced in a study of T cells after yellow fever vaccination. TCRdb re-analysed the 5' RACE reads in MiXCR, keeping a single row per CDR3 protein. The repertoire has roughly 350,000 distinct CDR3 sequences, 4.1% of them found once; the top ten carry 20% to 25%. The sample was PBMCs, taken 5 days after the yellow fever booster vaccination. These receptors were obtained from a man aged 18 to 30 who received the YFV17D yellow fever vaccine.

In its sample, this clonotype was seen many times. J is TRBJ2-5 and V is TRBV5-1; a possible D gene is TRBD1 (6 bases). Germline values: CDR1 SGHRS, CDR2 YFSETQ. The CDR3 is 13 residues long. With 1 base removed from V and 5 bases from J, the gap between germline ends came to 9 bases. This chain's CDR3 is CASSLPGEETQYF. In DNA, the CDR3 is TGCGCCAGCAGCTTGCCAGGGGAGGAGACCCAGTACTTC.

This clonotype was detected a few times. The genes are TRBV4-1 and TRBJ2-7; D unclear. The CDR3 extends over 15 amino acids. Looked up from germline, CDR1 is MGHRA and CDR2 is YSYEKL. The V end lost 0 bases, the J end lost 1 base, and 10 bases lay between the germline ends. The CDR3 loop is CASSQERAGSYEQYV. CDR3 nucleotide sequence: TGCGCCAGCAGCCAAGAAAGGGCAGGATCCTACGAGCAGTACGTC.

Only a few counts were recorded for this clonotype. The DNA of the CDR3 is TGCAGCGTTGGAGCCCGGGGGTCGAATGAGCAGTTCTTC. It encodes CSVGARGSNEQFF. The V call is TRBV29-1, the J call TRBJ2-1; possible D gene TRBD2, 6 bases. This CDR3 is 13 amino acids long. Germline values: CDR1 SQVTM, CDR2 ANQGSEA. Trimming cost V 4 bases and J 7 bases, with 14 bases left between them.

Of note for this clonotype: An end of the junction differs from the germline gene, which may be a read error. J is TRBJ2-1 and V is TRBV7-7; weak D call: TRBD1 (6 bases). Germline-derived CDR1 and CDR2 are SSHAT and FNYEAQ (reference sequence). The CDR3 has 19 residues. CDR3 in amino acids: CASSLAPLGADSSYNEQFF. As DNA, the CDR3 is TGTGCTAGCAGCTTAGCCCCACTGGGGGCCGACAGCTCCTACAATGAGCAGTTCTTC.

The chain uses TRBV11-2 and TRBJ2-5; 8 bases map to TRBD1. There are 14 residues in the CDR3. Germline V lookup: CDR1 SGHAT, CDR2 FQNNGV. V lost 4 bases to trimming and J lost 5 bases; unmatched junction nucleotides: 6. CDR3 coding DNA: TGTGCCAGCAGCTCGACAGGGGTGGGGGAGACCCAGTACTTC. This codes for CASSSTGVGETQYF.

The CDR3 spells CASSLLGGRLNTEAFF. CDR3 nucleotides: TGTGCCAGCAGCTTATTGGGAGGGCGTCTAAACACTGAAGCTTTCTTT. The V and J genes are TRBV7-3 and TRBJ1-1; the D is unclear. The germline V gene has CDR1 SGHTA and CDR2 FQGTGA. The CDR3 is made up of 16 amino acids. Trimming left V 2 bases short and J 2 bases short, with 15 bases between.

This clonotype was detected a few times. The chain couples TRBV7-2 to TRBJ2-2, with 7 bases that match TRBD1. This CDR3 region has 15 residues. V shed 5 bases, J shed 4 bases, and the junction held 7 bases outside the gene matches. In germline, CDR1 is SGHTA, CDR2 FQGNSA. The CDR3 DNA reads TGTGCCAGCAGCCTTAGTGACAGGGTCACCGGGGAGCTGTTTTTT. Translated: CASSLSDRVTGELFF.

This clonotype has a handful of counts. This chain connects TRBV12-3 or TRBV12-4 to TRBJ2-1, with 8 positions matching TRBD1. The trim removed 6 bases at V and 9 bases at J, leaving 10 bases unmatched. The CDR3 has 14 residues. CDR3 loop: CASSPGQGVSEQFF. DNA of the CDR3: TGTGCCAGCAGCCCTGGACAGGGTGTGAGTGAGCAGTTCTTC.

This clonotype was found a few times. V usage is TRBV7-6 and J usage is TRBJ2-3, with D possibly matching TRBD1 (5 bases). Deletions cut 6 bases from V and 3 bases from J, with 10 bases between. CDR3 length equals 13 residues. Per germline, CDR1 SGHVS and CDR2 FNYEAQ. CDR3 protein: CASSYYRTDTQYF. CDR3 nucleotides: TGTGCCAGCAGTTACTACAGGACAGATACGCAGTATTTT.

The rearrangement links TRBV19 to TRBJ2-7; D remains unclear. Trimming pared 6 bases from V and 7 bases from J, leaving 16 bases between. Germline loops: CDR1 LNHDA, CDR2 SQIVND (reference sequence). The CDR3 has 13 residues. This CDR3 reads CASSAARAWEQYF. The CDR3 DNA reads TGTGCCAGTAGCGCAGCCCGGGCTTGGGAGCAGTACTTC.

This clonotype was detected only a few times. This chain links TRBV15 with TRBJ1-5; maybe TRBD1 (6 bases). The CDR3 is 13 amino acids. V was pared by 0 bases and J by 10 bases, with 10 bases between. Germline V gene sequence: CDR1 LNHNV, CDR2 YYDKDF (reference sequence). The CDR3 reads CATSRDRGAPQHF. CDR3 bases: TGTGCCACCAGCAGAGATCGGGGGGCACCCCAGCATTTT.

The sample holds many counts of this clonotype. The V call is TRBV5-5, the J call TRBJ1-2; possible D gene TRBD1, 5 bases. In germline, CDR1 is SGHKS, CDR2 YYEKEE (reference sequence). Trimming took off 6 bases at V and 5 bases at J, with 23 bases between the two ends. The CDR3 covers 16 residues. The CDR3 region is CASTPTPGRSIYGYTF. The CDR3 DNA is TGTGCCAGCACCCCTACCCCGGGACGCAGCATTTATGGCTACACCTTC.

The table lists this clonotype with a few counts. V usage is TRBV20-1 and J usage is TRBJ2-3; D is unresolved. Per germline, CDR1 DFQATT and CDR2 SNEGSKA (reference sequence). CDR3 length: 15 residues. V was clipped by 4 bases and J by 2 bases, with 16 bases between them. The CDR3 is CSATRPRGFTDTQYF. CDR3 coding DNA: TGCAGTGCTACCCGGCCTAGAGGTTTCACAGATACGCAGTATTTT.

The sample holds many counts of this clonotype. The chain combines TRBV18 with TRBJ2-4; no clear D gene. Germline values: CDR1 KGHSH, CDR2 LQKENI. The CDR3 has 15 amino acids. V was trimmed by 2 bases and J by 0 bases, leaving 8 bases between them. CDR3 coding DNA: TGTGCCAGCTCACCAGAAACCCTAGCCAAAAACATTCAGTACTTC. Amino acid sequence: CASSPETLAKNIQYF. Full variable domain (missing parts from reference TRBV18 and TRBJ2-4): NAGVMQNPRHLVRRRGQEARLRCSPMKGHSHVYWYRQLPEEGLKFMVYLQKENIIDESGMPKERFSAEFPKEGPSILRIQQVVRGDSAAYFCASSPETLAKNIQYFGAGTRLSVL.

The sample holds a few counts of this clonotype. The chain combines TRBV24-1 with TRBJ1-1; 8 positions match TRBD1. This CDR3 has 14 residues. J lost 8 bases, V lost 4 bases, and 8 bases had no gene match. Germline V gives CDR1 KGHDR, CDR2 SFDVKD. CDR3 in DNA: TGTGCCACCAGTGACTACCGGACAGGGTCAGAAGCTTTCTTT. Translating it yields CATSDYRTGSEAFF.

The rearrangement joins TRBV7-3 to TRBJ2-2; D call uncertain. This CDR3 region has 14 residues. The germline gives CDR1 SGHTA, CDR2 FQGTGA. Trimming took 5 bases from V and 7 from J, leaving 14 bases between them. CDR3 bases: TGTGCCAGCAGCCCCGATAACGGGTACGGGGAGCTGTTTTTT. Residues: CASSPDNGYGELFF.

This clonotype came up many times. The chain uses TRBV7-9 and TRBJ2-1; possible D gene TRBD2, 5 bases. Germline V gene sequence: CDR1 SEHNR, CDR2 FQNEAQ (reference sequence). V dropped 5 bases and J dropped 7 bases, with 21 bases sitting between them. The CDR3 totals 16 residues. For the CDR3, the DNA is TGTGCCAGCAGCACCGAGCTAGCCAGAATCCTGAATGAGCAGTTCTTC. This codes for CASSTELARILNEQFF.

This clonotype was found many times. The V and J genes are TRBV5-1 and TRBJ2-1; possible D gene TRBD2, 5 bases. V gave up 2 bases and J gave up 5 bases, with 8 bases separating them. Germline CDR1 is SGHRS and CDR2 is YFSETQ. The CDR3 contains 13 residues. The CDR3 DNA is TGCGCCAGCAGCTTTTTGGGAGACAATGAGCAGTTCTTC. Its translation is CASSFLGDNEQFF.

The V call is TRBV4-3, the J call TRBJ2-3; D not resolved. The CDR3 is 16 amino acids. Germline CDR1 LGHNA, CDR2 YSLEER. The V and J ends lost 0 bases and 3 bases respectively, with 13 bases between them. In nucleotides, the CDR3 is TGCGCCAGCAGCCAAGATCTATGGGTTGGTACAGATACGCAGTATTTT. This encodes CASSQDLWVGTDTQYF.

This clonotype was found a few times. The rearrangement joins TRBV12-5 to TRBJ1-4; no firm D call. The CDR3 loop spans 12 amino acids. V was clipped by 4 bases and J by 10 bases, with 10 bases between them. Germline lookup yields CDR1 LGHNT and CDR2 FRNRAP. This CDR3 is CASGSSVRKLFF. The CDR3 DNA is TGTGCTAGTGGTTCGAGCGTCCGAAAACTGTTTTTT.